The source of this T cell receptor beta chain is a study of sequential checkpoint blockade in melanoma. Sample treatment: randomized to nivolumab then ipilimumab (arm A) or the reverse (arm B). No patient had prior DNA-damaging chemotherapy. Ten or more counts support this clone. The repertoire was sequenced with immunoSEQ multiplex PCR; TCRdb's copy has only in-frame clones and lacks some. This sample has about 9,600 clones; approximately 25% occur once, and the top ten carry around a sixth. Material: tumor tissue (inferred from file names), obtained from a patient given nivolumab and ipilimumab in sequence. The receptor was isolated from a human donor with melanoma.

In DNA, the CDR3 is TGTGCCAGCAGCCTAGGACTAGCGGGAGTTTACGGGGAGCTGTTTTTT. Translating it yields CASSLGLAGVYGELFF. The V and J genes are TRBV9 and TRBJ2-2, with TRBD2 matching 13 bases. CDR3 length equals 16 residues. The V segment lost 4 bases and the J segment 7 bases; nucleotides outside the gene matches: 7. Germline V gives CDR1 SGDLS, CDR2 YYNGEE.